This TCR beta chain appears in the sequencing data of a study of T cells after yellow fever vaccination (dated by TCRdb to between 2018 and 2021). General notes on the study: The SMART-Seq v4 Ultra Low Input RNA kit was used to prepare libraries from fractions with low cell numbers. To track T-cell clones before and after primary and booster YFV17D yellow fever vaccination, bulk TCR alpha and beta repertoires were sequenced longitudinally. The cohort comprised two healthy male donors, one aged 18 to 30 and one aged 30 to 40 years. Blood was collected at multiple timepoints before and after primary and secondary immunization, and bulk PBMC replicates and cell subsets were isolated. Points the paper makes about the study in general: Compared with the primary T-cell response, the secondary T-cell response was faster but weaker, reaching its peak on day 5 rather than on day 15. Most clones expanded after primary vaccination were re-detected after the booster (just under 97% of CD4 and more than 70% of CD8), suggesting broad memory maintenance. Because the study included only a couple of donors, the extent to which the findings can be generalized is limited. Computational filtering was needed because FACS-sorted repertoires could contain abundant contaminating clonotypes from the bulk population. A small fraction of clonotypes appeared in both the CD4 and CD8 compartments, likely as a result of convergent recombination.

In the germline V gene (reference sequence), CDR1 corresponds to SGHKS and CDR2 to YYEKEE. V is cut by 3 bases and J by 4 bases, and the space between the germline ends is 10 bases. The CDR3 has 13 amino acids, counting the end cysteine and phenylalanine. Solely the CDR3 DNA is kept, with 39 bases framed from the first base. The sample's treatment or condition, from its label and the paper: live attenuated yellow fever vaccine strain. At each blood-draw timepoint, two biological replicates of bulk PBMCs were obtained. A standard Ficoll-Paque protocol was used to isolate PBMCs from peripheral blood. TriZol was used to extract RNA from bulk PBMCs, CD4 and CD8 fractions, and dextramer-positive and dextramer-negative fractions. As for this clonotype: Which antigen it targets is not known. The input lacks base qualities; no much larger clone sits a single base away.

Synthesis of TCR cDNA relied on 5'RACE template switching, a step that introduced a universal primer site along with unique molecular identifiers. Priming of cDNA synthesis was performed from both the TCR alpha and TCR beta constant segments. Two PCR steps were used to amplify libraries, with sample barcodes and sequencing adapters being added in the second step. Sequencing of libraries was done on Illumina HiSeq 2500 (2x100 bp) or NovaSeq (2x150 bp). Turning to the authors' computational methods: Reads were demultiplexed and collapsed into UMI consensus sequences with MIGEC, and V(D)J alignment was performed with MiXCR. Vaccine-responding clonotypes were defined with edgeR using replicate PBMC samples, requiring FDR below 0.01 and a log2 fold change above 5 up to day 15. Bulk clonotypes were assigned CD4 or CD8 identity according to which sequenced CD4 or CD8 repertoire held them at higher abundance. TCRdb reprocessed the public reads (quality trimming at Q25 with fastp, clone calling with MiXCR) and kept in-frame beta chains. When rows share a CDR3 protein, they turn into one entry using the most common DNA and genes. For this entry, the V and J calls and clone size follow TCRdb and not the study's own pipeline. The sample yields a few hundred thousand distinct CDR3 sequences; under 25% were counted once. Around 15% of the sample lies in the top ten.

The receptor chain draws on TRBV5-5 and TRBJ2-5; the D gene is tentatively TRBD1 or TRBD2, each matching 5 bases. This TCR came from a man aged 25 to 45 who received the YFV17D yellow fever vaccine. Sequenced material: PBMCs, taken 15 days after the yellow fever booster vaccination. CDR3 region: CASSYRDPETQYF. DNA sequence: TGTGCCAGCAGCTACCGGGACCCAGAGACCCAGTACTTC.